Described below is a single T cell receptor beta chain sequence and its context. Treatment specified: randomized to nivolumab then ipilimumab (arm A) or the reverse (arm B). None of the patients previously received DNA-damaging chemotherapy. Measured with immunoSEQ multiplex PCR; TCRdb has only the in-frame clones, and not every one. This table has about 17,000 clones, around two thirds appearing once. The data belong to a study of sequential checkpoint blockade in melanoma. Per germline, CDR1 SGDLS and CDR2 YYNGEE. With 0 bases clipped from V and 10 bases from J, the junction kept 9 bases outside the gene matches. CDR3 length: 15 amino acids.

The gene calls are TRBV9 and TRBJ2-3, with 9 bases fitting TRBD2. The sample in question was CD8+ T cells sorted from blood (inferred from file names), obtained from a patient given nivolumab and ipilimumab in sequence. This TCR was sampled from a human donor with melanoma. The CDR3 bases are TGTGCCAGCAGCGTAGCCGCGGGGGGGACCGATGCGCAGTATTTT. It codes for CASSVAAGGTDAQYF.